This TCR beta chain was recorded in a study of blood T cell repertoires in COVID-19. TCRdb's copy holds only in-frame clones and misses some; the assay was immunoSEQ multiplex PCR. The repertoire includes about 200,000 clones, approximately 86% of them detected once, and 4.5% to 5.5% sits in the top ten. Exposed volunteers were people who met a COVID-19 case within 2 weeks before study entry. CDR3 length: 16 amino acids. Losses at the gene ends were 6 bases for V and 0 bases for J; bases not matched to a gene: 9. Germline values: CDR1 ENHRY, CDR2 SYGVKD. This TCR derives from a woman in her thirties who had been exposed to COVID-19. The V gene is TRBV10-3, the J gene TRBJ2-7; 9 bases map to TRBD1. The sequenced sample was PBMCs or T cells enriched from blood (not recorded which). CDR3 sequence (DNA): TGTGCCATCAGAGCCGAACCGGGACAGGGCTCCTACGAGCAGTACTTC. Its translation: CAIRAEPGQGSYEQYF.